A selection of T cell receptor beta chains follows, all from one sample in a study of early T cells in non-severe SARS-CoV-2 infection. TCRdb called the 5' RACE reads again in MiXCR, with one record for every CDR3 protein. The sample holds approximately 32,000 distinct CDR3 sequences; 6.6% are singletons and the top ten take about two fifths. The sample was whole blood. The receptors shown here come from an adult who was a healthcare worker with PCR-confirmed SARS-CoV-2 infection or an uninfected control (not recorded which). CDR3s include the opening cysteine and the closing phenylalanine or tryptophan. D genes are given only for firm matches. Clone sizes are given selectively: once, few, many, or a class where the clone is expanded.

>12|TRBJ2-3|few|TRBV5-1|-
CASRGNTDTQYF
TGCGCCAGCAGGGGGAACACAGATACGCAGTATTTT
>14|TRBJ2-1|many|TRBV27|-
CASSFRRGGNEQFF
TGTGCCAGCAGTTTCCGCAGGGGTGGCAATGAGCAGTTCTTC
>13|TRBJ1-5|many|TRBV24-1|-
CATSALEGQPQHF
TGTGCCACCAGTGCCCTGGAGGGACAGCCCCAGCATTTT
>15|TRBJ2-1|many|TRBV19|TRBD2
CASSMGEGTYNEQFF
TGTGCCAGTAGTATGGGGGAGGGCACCTACAATGAGCAGTTCTTC
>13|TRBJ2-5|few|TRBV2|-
CASSRQVRETQYF
TGTGCCAGCAGTCGACAGGTCCGAGAGACCCAGTACTTC
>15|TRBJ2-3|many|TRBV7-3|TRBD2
CASSFSGGAADTQYF
TGTGCCAGCAGCTTTAGCGGGGGGGCCGCGGATACGCAGTATTTT
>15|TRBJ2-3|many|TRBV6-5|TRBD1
CASSLTGANTDTQYF
TGTGCCAGCAGTCTCACAGGGGCGAACACAGATACGCAGTATTTT
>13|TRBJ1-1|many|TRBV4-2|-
CASSRAINTEAFF
TGTGCCAGCAGCCGAGCGATTAACACTGAAGCTTTCTTT
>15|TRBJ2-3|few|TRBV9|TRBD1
CASSGPGQPTDTQYF
TGTGCCAGCAGCGGACCGGGACAGCCCACAGATACGCAGTATTTT
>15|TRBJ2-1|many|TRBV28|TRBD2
CASGVGLAGYNEQFF
TGTGCCAGCGGTGTAGGACTAGCGGGGTACAATGAGCAGTTCTTC
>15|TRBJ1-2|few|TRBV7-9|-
CASSLVAVSNYGYTF
TGTGCCAGCAGCTTAGTAGCCGTTTCTAACTATGGCTACACCTTC
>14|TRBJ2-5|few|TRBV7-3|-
CASSLGGVGETQYF
TGTGCCAGCAGCTTGGGCGGCGTAGGAGAGACCCAGTACTTC
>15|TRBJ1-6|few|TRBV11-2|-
CASSLEGGGPSPLHF
TGTGCCAGCAGCTTAGAGGGTGGGGGGCCGTCACCCCTCCACTTT
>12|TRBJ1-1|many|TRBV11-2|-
CASSFRGTEAFF
TGTGCCAGCAGCTTTAGAGGGACTGAAGCTTTCTTT
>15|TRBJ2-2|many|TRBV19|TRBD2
CASSMGLTWTGELFF
TGTGCCAGTAGTATGGGACTAACGTGGACCGGGGAGCTGTTTTTT
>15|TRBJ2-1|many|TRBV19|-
CASSITTGAANEQFF
TGTGCCAGTAGTATAACGACGGGAGCGGCGAATGAGCAGTTCTTC
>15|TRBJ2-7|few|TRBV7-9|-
CASSLAPQGPGEQYF
TGTGCCAGCAGCTTAGCGCCCCAGGGGCCGGGGGAGCAGTACTTC
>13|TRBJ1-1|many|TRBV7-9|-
CASSRSGVTEAFF
TGTGCCAGCAGTCGATCAGGGGTAACTGAAGCTTTCTTT
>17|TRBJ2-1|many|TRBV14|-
CASSNRMDTSSYNEQFF
TGTGCCAGCAGCAACCGAATGGACACCAGCTCCTACAATGAGCAGTTCTTC
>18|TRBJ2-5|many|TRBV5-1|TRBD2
CASSLRLAGGGHQETQYF
TGCGCCAGCAGCCTGAGACTAGCGGGAGGGGGTCACCAAGAGACCCAGTACTTC
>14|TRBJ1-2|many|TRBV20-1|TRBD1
CSAINRGGSYGYTF
TGCAGTGCCATCAACAGGGGAGGGAGCTATGGCTACACCTTC
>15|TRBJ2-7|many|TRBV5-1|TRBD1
CASSLVGTGWYEQYF
TGCGCCAGCAGCTTGGTAGGGACAGGATGGTACGAGCAGTACTTC
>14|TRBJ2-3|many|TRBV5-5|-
CASSLTSSTDTQYF
TGTGCCAGCAGCTTGACAAGTAGCACAGATACGCAGTATTTT
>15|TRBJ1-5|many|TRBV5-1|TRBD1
CASRSGTGSNQPQHF
TGCGCCAGCAGATCCGGGACAGGGAGCAATCAGCCCCAGCATTTT
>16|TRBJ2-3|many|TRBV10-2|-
CASRSVGNPPTDTQYF
TGCGCCAGCAGGAGCGTCGGCAACCCCCCCACAGATACGCAGTATTTT
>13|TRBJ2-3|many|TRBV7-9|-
CASSLIGPGTQYF
TGTGCCAGCAGCTTAATCGGGCCGGGGACGCAGTATTTT
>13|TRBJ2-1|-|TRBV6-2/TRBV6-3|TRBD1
CASSYPPRDRQFF
TGTGCCAGCAGCTACCCCCCCCGGGACAGGCAGTTCTTC
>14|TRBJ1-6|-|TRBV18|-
CASSPGRVGSPLHF
TGTGCCAGCTCACCCGGCAGGGTCGGTTCACCCCTCCACTTT
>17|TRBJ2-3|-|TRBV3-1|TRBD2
CASSQEIGGRAVDTQYF
TGTGCCAGCAGCCAAGAGATCGGCGGGAGGGCCGTGGATACGCAGTATTTT
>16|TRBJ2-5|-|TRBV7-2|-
CASSLVPKLVWETQYF
TGTGCCAGCAGCTTAGTTCCCAAATTGGTTTGGGAGACCCAGTACTTC
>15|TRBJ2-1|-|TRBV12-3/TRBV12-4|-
CASSLAPGGYNEQFF
TGTGCCAGCAGTTTGGCCCCTGGGGGGTACAATGAGCAGTTCTTC
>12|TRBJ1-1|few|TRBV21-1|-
CASTRHYTEAFF
TGTGCCAGCACTCGACATTACACTGAAGCTTTCTTT
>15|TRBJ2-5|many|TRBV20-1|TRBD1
CSAMPRTGGWKTQYF
TGCAGTGCTATGCCGAGGACAGGGGGCTGGAAGACCCAGTACTTC